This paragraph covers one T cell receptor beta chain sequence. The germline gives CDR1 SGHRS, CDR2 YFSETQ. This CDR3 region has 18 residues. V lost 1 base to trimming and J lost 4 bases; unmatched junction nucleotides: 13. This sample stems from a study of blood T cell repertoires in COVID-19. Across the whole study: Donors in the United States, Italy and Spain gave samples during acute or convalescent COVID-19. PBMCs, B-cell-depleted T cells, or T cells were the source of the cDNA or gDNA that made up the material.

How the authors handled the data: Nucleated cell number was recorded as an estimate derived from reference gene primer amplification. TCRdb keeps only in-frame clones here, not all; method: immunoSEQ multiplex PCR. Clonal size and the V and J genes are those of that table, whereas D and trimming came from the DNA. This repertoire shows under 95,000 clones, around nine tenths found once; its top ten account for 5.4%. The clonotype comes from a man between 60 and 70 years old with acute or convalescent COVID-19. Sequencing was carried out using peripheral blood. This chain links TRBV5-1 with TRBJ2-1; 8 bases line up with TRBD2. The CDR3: CASSLSFPSGSTYNEQFF. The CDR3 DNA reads TGCGCCAGCAGCTTGAGTTTTCCTAGCGGGTCTACTTACAATGAGCAGTTCTTC.